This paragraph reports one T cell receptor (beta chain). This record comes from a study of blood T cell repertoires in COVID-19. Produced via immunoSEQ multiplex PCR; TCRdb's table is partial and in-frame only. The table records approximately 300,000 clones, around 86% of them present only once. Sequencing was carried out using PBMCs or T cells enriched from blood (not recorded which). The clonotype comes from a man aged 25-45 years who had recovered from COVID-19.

The CDR3 sequence: CASSPGTGGQNYGYTF. CDR3 sequence (DNA): TGTGCCAGCAGCCCCGGGACAGGGGGACAAAACTATGGCTACACCTTC. V is TRBV7-6 and J is TRBJ1-2, with 11 bases lining up with TRBD1. Germline values: CDR1 SGHVS, CDR2 FNYEAQ. Losses at the gene ends were 5 bases for V and 2 bases for J; bases not matched to a gene: 7. The CDR3 loop spans 16 amino acids.